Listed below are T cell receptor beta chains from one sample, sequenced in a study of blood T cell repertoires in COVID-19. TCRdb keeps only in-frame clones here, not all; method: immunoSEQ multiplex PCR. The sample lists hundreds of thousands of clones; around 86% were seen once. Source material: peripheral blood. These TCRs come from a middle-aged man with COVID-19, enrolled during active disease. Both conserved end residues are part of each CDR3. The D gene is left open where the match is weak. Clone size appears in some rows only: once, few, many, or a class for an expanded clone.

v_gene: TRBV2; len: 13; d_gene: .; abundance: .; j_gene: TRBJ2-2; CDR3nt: TGTGCCAGCAGTGGCGGGTTCACCGGGGAGCTGTTTTTT; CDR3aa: CASSGGFTGELFF
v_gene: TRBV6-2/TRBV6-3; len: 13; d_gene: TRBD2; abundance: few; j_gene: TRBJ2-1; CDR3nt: TGTGCCAGCAGTTGGACTAGCCGGAATGAGCAGTTCTTC; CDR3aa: CASSWTSRNEQFF
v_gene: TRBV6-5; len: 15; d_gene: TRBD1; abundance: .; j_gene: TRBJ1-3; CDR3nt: TGTGCCAGCAGTTACTCGGGACAGACTGGAAACACCATATATTTT; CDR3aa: CASSYSGQTGNTIYF
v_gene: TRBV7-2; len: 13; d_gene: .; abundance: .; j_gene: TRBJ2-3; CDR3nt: TGTGCCAGCAGCACGCGGGACTCAGATACGCAGTATTTT; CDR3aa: CASSTRDSDTQYF
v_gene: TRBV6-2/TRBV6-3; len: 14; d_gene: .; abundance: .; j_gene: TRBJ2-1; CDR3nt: TGTGCCAGCAGTTACCGGACAGCCTACAATGAGCAGTTCTTC; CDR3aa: CASSYRTAYNEQFF
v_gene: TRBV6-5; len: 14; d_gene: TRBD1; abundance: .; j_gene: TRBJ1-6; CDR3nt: TGTGCCAGCAGTCAGAGGACAGGGATTTCACCCCTCCACTTT; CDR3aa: CASSQRTGISPLHF
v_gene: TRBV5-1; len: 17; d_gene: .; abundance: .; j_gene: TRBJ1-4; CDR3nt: TGCGCCAGCAGCTTGTTTTCAGGGACAACAACTAATGAAAAACTGTTTTTT; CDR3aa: CASSLFSGTTTNEKLFF
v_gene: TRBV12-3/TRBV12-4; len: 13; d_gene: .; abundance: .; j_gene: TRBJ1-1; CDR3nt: TGTGCCAGCAGAAGGTCGGGGGACACTGAAGCTTTCTTT; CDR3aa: CASRRSGDTEAFF
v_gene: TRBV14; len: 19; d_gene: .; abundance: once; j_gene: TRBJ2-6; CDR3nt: TGTGCCAGCAGCCGAGTGGAATTGGCCAGGGCCTCTGGGGCCAACGTCCTGACTTTC; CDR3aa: CASSRVELARASGANVLTF
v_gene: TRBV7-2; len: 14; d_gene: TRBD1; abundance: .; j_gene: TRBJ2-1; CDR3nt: TGTGCCAGCAGCTTAGGGACAGGCCCTAGAGAGCAGTTCTTC; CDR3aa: CASSLGTGPREQFF
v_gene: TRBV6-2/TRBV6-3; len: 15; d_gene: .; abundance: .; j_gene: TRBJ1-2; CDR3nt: TGTGCCAGCAGCCAACAGGCGGCCAGTAACTATGGCTACACCTTC; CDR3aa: CASSQQAASNYGYTF
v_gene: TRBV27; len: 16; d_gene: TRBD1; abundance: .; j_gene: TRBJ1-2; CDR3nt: TGTGCCAGCAGTTTATACCCGGGACAGGGGGCTGATGGCTACACCTTC; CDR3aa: CASSLYPGQGADGYTF
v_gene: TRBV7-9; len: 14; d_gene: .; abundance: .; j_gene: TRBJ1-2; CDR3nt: TGTGCCAGCAGCTCCCCCCCGGGGTTCTATGGCTACACCTTC; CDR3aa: CASSSPPGFYGYTF
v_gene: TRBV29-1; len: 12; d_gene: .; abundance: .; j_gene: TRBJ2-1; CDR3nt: TGCAGCGTTACCGCGACTAGTCTCGAGCAGTTCTTC; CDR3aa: CSVTATSLEQFF
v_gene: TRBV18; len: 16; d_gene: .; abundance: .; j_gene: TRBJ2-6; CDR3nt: TGTGCCAGCTCACCACCGGGCAGCTCTGGGGCCAACGTCCTGACTTTC; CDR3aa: CASSPPGSSGANVLTF
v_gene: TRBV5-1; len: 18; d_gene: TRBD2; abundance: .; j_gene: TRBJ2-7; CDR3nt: TGCGCCAGCAGCTTGGCCCTTCACTCTCTAGCGGATGCCTACGAGCAGTACTTC; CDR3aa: CASSLALHSLADAYEQYF
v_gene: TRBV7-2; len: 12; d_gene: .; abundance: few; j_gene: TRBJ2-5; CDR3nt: TGTGCCAGCAGCTTGACTTTGGAGACCCAGTACTTC; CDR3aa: CASSLTLETQYF
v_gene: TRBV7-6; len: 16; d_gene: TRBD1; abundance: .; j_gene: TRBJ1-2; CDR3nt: TGTGCCAGCAGCCTAGGACAGGGTTCCGGATATTATGGCTACACCTTC; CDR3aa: CASSLGQGSGYYGYTF
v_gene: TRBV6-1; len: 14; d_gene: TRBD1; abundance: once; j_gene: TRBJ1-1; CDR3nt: TGTGCCAGCAGTGAACAGGGGGCCGGTACTGAAGCTTTCTTT; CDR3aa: CASSEQGAGTEAFF
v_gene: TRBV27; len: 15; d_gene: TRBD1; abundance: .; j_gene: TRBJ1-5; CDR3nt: TGTGCCAGCAGTTTAAGCCGGGACAGAAATCAGCCCCAGCATTTT; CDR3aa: CASSLSRDRNQPQHF
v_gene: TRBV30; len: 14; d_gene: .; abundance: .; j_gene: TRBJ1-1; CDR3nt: TGTGCCTGGAGGACAACAGGAACCTACACTGAAGCTTTCTTT; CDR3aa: CAWRTTGTYTEAFF